The T cell receptor beta chain under discussion was sequenced for a study of cytomegalovirus exposure and HLA in healthy donors. Study-wide context: A subsequent analysis stated that the 120 validation repertoires were run on the same platform as the 550 to 750 first-cohort repertoires. Study-wide results and limits: Many donors carried some public TCRs, although rarity characterized most TCR sequences.

Donors came from a validation cohort of approximately 110 subjects, distinct from the first 666-subject cohort. The method was immunoSEQ multiplex PCR; TCRdb's version includes in-frame clones alone and lacks a portion of them. The sample carries about 200,000 clones, 87% recorded once. This CDR3 contains 15 residues. V was trimmed by 0 bases and J by 2 bases, leaving 10 bases between them. Germline V lookup: CDR1 KGHSH, CDR2 LQKENI. Points on this clone: What it binds is not known.

The sequenced sample was PBMCs. V usage is TRBV18 and J usage is TRBJ1-1; possibly TRBD1 for D (6 bases). The source of this sequence is a woman aged 18-29 years in good health and CMV-seropositive. In DNA, the CDR3 is TGTGCCAGCTCACCACCGTCCAGGGGAAACACTGAAGCTTTCTTT. It specifies CASSPPSRGNTEAFF.